A single sample gave rise to the 4 T cell receptor beta chains below, sequenced in a study of a mutant IDH1 vaccine in newly diagnosed glioma (dated by TCRdb to about 2021). In light of the paper, this sample's time point label describes: week 5, during vaccination. Every vaccine dose consisted of 300 ug of a 20-mer mutant IDH1 peptide in Montanide, administered subcutaneously together with topical imiquimod. Their antigen targets remain unknown. The library was produced with the immunoSEQ multiplex PCR assay. The clones in this table, taken by TCRdb from immuneACCESS, are in-frame only. Not every clone is retained; where verified, under half of the shortfall comes from an unresolved V gene, and the cause of the rest is unknown. For this sample there are 50,000 to 75,000 clones; 80% to 90% appear just once. The ten largest clones represent over 7% of the sample. The sample was PBMCs, taken from a glioma patient whose treatment included an IDH1 peptide vaccine. All receptors come from a woman in her 50s with glioma.

Only a few counts were recorded for this clone. V is TRBV7-9 and J is TRBJ1-4; no definite D call. The CDR3 is 13 residues long. The V gene's germline CDR1 is SEHNR and CDR2 FQNEAQ (reference sequence). Deletions cut 3 bases from V and 5 bases from J, with 7 bases between. In nucleotides, the CDR3 is TGTGCCAGCAGCTTTTTAGTGAATGAAAAACTGTTTTTT. Protein product: CASSFLVNEKLFF.

The chain links TRBV7-9 to TRBJ2-6; D remains unclear. This CDR3 is built from 13 residues. From germline, CDR1 is SEHNR and CDR2 FQNEAQ (reference sequence). CDR3 region: CALPGSGANVLTF. CDR3 nucleotides: TGTGCTCTGCCCGGCTCTGGGGCCAACGTCCTGACTTTC.

V is TRBV2 and J is TRBJ1-1; TRBD1 matches 8 bases. There are 14 residues in the CDR3. The junction had 10 bases not matched to a gene; V was cut back by 9 bases and J by 4 bases. The germline gives CDR1 SNHLY, CDR2 FYNNEI. The CDR3 protein is CASRQGYRTTEAFF. In DNA form, the CDR3 reads TGTGCCAGTCGACAGGGGTATAGGACCACTGAAGCTTTCTTT.

The chain employs TRBV10-3 and TRBJ2-2, with a weak D call TRBD2 (5 bases). CDR1 is ENHRY and CDR2 is SYGVKD in the germline V gene. CDR3 length equals 16 residues. The germline V and J ends were trimmed by 4 bases and 1 base, with 13 bases remaining between them. The CDR3 DNA reads TGTGCCATCAGTGCCCCCGGACTGTTGAACACCGGGGAGCTGTTTTTT. This gives the protein CAISAPGLLNTGELFF.